This T cell receptor beta chain was profiled in a study of cytomegalovirus exposure and HLA in healthy donors. Study conclusions and caveats: Clusters of TCRs from the first cohort tended to co-occur in the approximately 120 validation repertoires (as a later analysis found).

Of note for this clone: The antigen is not known.

TCRdb's copy holds only in-frame clones and misses some; the assay was immunoSEQ multiplex PCR. The table lists 200,000 to 300,000 clones, around nine tenths of them singletons. Germline CDR1 and CDR2: KGHSH and LQKENI. V was clipped by 2 bases and J by 2 bases, with 9 bases between them. The CDR3 sequence is 14 residues long. Material for sequencing was PBMCs. The TCR originated in a man aged 18 to 30 in good health and CMV-seronegative. The chain couples TRBV18 to TRBJ2-5; possibly TRBD1 for D (6 bases). This CDR3 reads CASSPRDRQETQYF. The CDR3 bases are TGTGCCAGCTCACCAAGAGACAGGCAAGAGACCCAGTACTTC.